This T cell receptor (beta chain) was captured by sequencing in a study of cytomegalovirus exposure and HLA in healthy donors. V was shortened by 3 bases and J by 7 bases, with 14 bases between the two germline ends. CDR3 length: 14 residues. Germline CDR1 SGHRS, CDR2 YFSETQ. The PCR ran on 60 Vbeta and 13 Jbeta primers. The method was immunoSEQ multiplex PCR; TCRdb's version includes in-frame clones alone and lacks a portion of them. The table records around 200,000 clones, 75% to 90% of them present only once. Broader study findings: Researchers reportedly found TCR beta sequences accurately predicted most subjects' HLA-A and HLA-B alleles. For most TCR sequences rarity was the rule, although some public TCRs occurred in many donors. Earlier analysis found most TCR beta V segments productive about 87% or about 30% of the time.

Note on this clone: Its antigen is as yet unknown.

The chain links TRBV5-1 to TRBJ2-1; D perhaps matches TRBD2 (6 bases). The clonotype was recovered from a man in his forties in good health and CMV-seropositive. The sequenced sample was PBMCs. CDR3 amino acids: CASSWRDGENEQFF. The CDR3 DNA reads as TGCGCCAGCAGCTGGAGGGACGGGGAGAATGAGCAGTTCTTC.